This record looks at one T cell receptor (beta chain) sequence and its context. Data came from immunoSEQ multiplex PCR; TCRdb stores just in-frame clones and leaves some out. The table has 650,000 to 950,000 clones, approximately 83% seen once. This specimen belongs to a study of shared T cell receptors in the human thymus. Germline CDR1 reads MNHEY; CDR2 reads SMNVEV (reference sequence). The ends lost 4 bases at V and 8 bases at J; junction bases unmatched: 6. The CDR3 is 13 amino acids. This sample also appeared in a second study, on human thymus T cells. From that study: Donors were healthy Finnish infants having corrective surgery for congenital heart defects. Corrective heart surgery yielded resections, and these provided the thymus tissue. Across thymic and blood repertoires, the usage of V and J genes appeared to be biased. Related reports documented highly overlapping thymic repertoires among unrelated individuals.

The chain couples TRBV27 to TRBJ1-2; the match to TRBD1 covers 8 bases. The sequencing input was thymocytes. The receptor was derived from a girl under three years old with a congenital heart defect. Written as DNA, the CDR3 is TGTGCCAGCAGTTCCAGGGGGCCGGTGGGCTACACCTTC. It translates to CASSSRGPVGYTF.